Sequencing of this T cell receptor (beta chain) was carried out in a study of blood T cell repertoires in COVID-19. Study context: From T cells, B-cell-depleted T cells, or PBMCs came the material, which was cDNA or gDNA.

In the original analysis: Nucleated cell number was recorded as an estimate derived from reference gene primer amplification. Here immunoSEQ multiplex PCR was the method, and the copy in TCRdb shows in-frame clones only, minus some. Clonal size and the V and J genes are those of that table, whereas D and trimming came from the DNA. The table lists 150,000 or so clones, roughly nine tenths of them singletons. The CDR3 runs to 14 residues. V was pared by 0 bases and J by 12 bases, with 10 bases of the junction left unmatched. The germline gives CDR1 SGHNT, CDR2 YYREEE (reference sequence). The table lists this clone with a count of one.

This TCR was recovered from a man between 45 and 60 years old with acute or convalescent COVID-19. The sequenced material came from peripheral blood. V is TRBV5-4 and J is TRBJ1-1, with TRBD1 identical over 8 bases. The CDR3 loop reads CASSLAKSDRAPFF. The CDR3 DNA is TGTGCCAGCAGCTTGGCCAAATCGGACAGGGCGCCTTTCTTT.